This T cell receptor (beta chain) was found in a study of control samples from healthy donors and cancer patients (dated by TCRdb to about 2020). To prepare the library, the immunoSEQ multiplex PCR assay was applied. This is the immuneACCESS table as TCRdb keeps it, with only in-frame sequences that have V and J called. A part of the clones is gone; compared with another copy, unresolved V genes explain less than half, and the rest is unexplained. The sample table lists 350,000 to 450,000 clones, more than 80% of them with a count of one. Just under 6.5% of the sample belongs to the ten largest clones. Turning to this clone: What antigen it recognizes has not been identified. There are no base qualities to consult, and no much larger clone falls within one base.

V and J are truncated by 1 base and 3 bases respectively, leaving an intervening sequence of 6 bases. The CDR3 goes from the cysteine to the phenylalanine over 13 residues. Just the 39-base CDR3 DNA is kept, in frame starting at base 1. The germline V gene (reference sequence) sets CDR1 to LGHDT and CDR2 to YNNKEL. The origin of this receptor is a man aged 35 to 55 with head and neck cancer. The sample was PBMCs. Recombination connected TRBV3-1 (or the pseudogene TRBV3-2) to TRBJ1-2, with the D gene not confidently named. The sequenced DNA is TGTGCCAGCAGCCAAGGCCAGGACTATGGCTACACCTTC. Its translation is CASSQGQDYGYTF.